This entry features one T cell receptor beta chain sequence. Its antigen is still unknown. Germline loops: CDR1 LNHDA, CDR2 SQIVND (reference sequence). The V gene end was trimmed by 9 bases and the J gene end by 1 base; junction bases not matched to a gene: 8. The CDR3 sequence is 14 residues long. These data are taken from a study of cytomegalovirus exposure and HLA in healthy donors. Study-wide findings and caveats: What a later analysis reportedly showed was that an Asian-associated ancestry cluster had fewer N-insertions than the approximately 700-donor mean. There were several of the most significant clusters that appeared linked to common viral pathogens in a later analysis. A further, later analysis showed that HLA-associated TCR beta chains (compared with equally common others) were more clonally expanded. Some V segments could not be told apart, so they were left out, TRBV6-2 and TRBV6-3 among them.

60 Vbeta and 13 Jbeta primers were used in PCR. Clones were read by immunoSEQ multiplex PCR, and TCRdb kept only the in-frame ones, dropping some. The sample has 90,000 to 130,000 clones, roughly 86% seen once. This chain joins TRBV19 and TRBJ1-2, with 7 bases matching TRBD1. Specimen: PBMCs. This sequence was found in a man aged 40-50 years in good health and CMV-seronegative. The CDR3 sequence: CASKPGQINYGYTF. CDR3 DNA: TGTGCCAGCAAACCGGGACAGATTAACTATGGCTACACCTTC.